The 7 T cell receptor beta chains in this list originate from one sample, sequenced in a study of PD-L1 blockade in urothelial cancer (dated by TCRdb to 2016 to 2017). Libraries were constructed by the immunoSEQ multiplex PCR assay. Entries here come from immuneACCESS through TCRdb and include only in-frame sequences with V and J called. Some clones fail to appear in such tables; in the studies checked, an unresolved V gene covers under half of the shortfall, and the cause of the remainder is unknown. Within this sample are 80,000 to 130,000 clones, with about nine tenths of them counted one time only. The ten most abundant clones make up over 0.8% of the sample. The sample in question was PBMCs, obtained around atezolizumab (anti-PD-L1) treatment. The receptors were sampled from a woman of 80 years or more with urothelial cancer.

The rearrangement joins TRBV10-3 to TRBJ2-7; 11 bases fit TRBD1. V gave up 0 bases and J gave up 2 bases; unmatched junction bases: 9. This CDR3 has 18 residues. The germline V gene encodes CDR1 ENHRY and CDR2 SYGVKD. The CDR3 spells CAISESGTGGVRAYEQYF. CDR3 in DNA: TGTGCCATCAGTGAGTCTGGGACAGGGGGGGTTCGGGCCTACGAGCAGTACTTC.

The chain carries TRBV19 and TRBJ2-1; 9 bases are a match to TRBD2. Germline V CDR1 and CDR2: LNHDA, SQIVND (reference sequence). This CDR3 contains 16 residues. The V segment lost 4 bases and the J segment 5 bases; nucleotides outside the gene matches: 9. CDR3 protein: CASSSVASGNNNEQFF. CDR3 DNA sequence: TGTGCCAGTAGTAGTGTGGCTAGCGGGAATAACAATGAGCAGTTCTTC.

The sample holds one count of this clone. The chain is built from TRBV30 and TRBJ2-5, with D possibly TRBD2 on 5 matching bases. CDR3 length equals 12 residues. Trimming took off 4 bases at V and 5 bases at J, with 11 bases between the two ends. The germline gives CDR1 GTSNPN, CDR2 SVGIG (reference sequence). CDR3 protein: CAWTRVSETQYF. In DNA, the CDR3 is TGTGCCTGGACGAGGGTTTCGGAGACCCAGTACTTC.

This chain connects TRBV18 to TRBJ1-2; 10 nucleotides agree with TRBD1. This CDR3 contains 15 residues. After removal of 4 bases from V and 2 bases from J, the junction contained 4 bases not matched to a gene. The V gene's germline CDR1 is KGHSH and CDR2 LQKENI. DNA of the CDR3: TGTGCCAGCTCACTCGGGACAGGGGACAACTATGGCTACACCTTC. Amino acids: CASSLGTGDNYGYTF.

This clone showed up just a few times. The chain joins TRBV18 to TRBJ1-2; no firm D call. The CDR3 covers 12 residues. Per germline, CDR1 KGHSH and CDR2 LQKENI. V dropped 3 bases and J dropped 6 bases, with 8 bases sitting between them. The CDR3 here is CASSPERDGYTF. The CDR3 nucleotides read TGTGCCAGCTCACCCGAGAGAGATGGCTACACCTTC.

A few counts support this clone. The chain has TRBV4-2 and TRBJ1-4, with 9 bases aligning to TRBD1. V shed 1 base, J shed 7 bases, and the junction held 4 bases outside the gene matches. CDR1 is LGHNA, CDR2 YNFKEQ, per germline. The CDR3 runs to 15 residues. CDR3 region: CASSQVGTGSEKLFF. DNA of the CDR3: TGTGCCAGCAGCCAAGTCGGGACAGGGTCTGAAAAACTGTTTTTT.

This chain links TRBV30 with TRBJ1-2; unclear D gene. Between the trimmed V and J ends, which lost 3 bases and 8 bases, there was a span of 13 bases. This CDR3 comprises 12 residues. The germline CDR1 and CDR2 sequences are GTSNPN and SVGIG (reference sequence). The CDR3 DNA follows: TGTGCCTGGAGGCGACGGGAGCGAGGCTACACCTTC. It translates to CAWRRRERGYTF.